The 21 T cell receptor beta chains in this list originate from one sample, sequenced in a study of cytomegalovirus exposure and HLA in healthy donors. Primers included in the PCR were 60 Vbeta and 13 Jbeta primers. TCRdb's copy holds only in-frame clones and misses some; the assay was immunoSEQ multiplex PCR. The data hold around 160,000 clones, with approximately 77% observed a single time. Sequences were obtained from PBMCs. Receptor source: a male donor in good health and CMV-seropositive.

V and J are TRBV4-3 and TRBJ2-1; possibly TRBD1 for D (5 bases). The V end lost 0 bases, the J end lost 10 bases, and 16 bases lay between the germline ends. The germline CDR1 and CDR2 sequences are LGHNA and YSLEER. CDR3 length: 15 residues. The CDR3 is CASSQDLWGTMEQFF. In DNA form, the CDR3 reads TGCGCCAGCAGCCAAGACCTCTGGGGCACAATGGAGCAGTTCTTC.

This chain joins TRBV19 and TRBJ1-6; 7 bases agree with TRBD1. V was pared by 5 bases and J by 6 bases, with 1 base of the junction left unmatched. Germline CDR1 LNHDA, CDR2 SQIVND (reference sequence). The CDR3 contains 13 residues. The CDR3 DNA reads as TGTGCCAGTAGTGGGACAGCTAATTCACCCCTCCACTTT. This translates into CASSGTANSPLHF.

The chain is built from TRBV27 and TRBJ1-2; 11 bases map to TRBD1. CDR1 MNHEY and CDR2 SMNVEV come from the germline V gene (reference sequence). This CDR3 contains 13 residues. With 6 bases clipped from V and 10 bases from J, the junction kept 7 bases outside the gene matches. Here the CDR3 DNA reads TGTGCCAGCAGGCGGACAGGGGGCCAGGACTACACCTTC. This translates into CASRRTGGQDYTF.

The chain employs TRBV6-1 and TRBJ2-3; 8 positions match TRBD1. Germline CDR1 is MNHNS and CDR2 is SASEGT. The CDR3 covers 15 residues. J gave up 3 bases and V 3 bases, and 5 bases lay outside the gene matches. CDR3 protein: CASSDQTGVTDTQYF. CDR3 nucleotide sequence: TGTGCCAGCAGTGATCAGACAGGGGTAACAGATACGCAGTATTTT.

J is TRBJ1-5 and V is TRBV7-9; possibly TRBD1 for D (5 bases). Trimming shortened V by 11 bases and J by 2 bases, and 28 bases separated the two germline ends. Germline values: CDR1 SEHNR, CDR2 FQNEAQ (reference sequence). The CDR3 is made up of 18 amino acids. DNA of the CDR3: TGTGCCGGCCGGCTGGATGGGGACTACCTGGGGGGCAATCAGCCCCAGCATTTT. This codes for CAGRLDGDYLGGNQPQHF.

The chain uses TRBV27 and TRBJ2-1; possibly TRBD2 for D (7 bases). Germline V lookup: CDR1 MNHEY, CDR2 SMNVEV (reference sequence). The CDR3 consists of 18 residues. V lost 5 bases and J 4 bases, leaving 24 bases between the germline ends. CDR3: CASSPGNGGAPGYNEQFF. The DNA of the CDR3 is TGTGCCAGCAGTCCTGGGAATGGGGGGGCCCCTGGGTACAATGAGCAGTTCTTC.

The genes are TRBV7-2 and TRBJ1-1; 7 bases map to TRBD1. The CDR3 extends over 15 amino acids. From germline, CDR1 is SGHTA and CDR2 FQGNSA. V lost 8 bases and J lost 1; bases outside the gene matches: 10. In nucleotides, the CDR3 is TGTGCCAGCTCCCCAGTGACAGGGAGGAACACTGAAGCTTTCTTT. Amino acids: CASSPVTGRNTEAFF.

This clone was seen a handful of times. V is TRBV10-2 and J is TRBJ2-2; 9 bases agree with TRBD1. The germline V gene has CDR1 WSHSY and CDR2 SAAADI. This CDR3 has 15 amino acids. Trimming removed 6 bases from V and 6 bases from J; junction bases left unmatched: 8. DNA for the CDR3: TGCGCCAGCAGGCTCACAGGGGGCGCTTCCGGGGAGCTGTTTTTT. It is translated as CASRLTGGASGELFF.

This chain uses TRBV18 with TRBJ1-4, with 8 bases matching TRBD1. Germline CDR1 reads KGHSH; CDR2 reads LQKENI. Germline trimming cut 2 bases from V and 4 bases from J; bases unmatched to any gene: 3. This CDR3 contains 15 residues. The CDR3 DNA sequence: TGTGCCAGCTCACCAGGACAGGGCGTTAATGAAAAACTGTTTTTT. It is translated as CASSPGQGVNEKLFF.

The chain carries TRBV4-1 and TRBJ2-1, with TRBD1 matching 7 bases. The V gene's germline CDR1 is MGHRA and CDR2 YSYEKL. This CDR3 spans 15 amino acids. The ends lost 2 bases at V and 8 bases at J; junction bases unmatched: 9. CDR3 sequence (DNA): TGCGCCAGCAGCCAAAGCCCCAGAGGGGGCGATGAGCAGTTCTTC. Translation gives CASSQSPRGGDEQFF.

This chain joins TRBV6-5 and TRBJ1-3; 7 bases are a match to TRBD1. Trimming cost V 6 bases and J 2 bases; bases outside gene matches: 7. CDR3 length: 15 amino acids. Germline CDR1 MNHEY, CDR2 SVGAGI. The CDR3 sequence is CASSPDRAAGNTIYF. As DNA, the CDR3 is TGTGCCAGCAGCCCAGACAGGGCGGCTGGAAACACCATATATTTT.

This clone was picked up one time. The rearrangement joins TRBV29-1 to TRBJ2-5, with TRBD2 identical over 12 bases. The V gene's germline CDR1 is SQVTM and CDR2 ANQGSEA. V lost 2 bases, J lost 7 bases, and 8 bases stayed unmatched. The length of the CDR3 is 15 residues. CDR3 bases: TGCAGCGTTGAAAGGACTAGCGGGATCCCCCGGACCCAGTACTTC. Protein sequence: CSVERTSGIPRTQYF.

A few counts support this clone. V usage is TRBV7-9 and J usage is TRBJ2-1; 7 positions match TRBD2. CDR1 SEHNR and CDR2 FQNEAQ come from the germline V gene (reference sequence). J lost 5 bases, V lost 4 bases, and 8 bases had no gene match. The CDR3 is 15 amino acids. CDR3 loop: CASSSMGGRDNEQFF. As DNA, the CDR3 is TGTGCCAGCAGCTCCATGGGAGGGAGGGACAATGAGCAGTTCTTC.

The chain has TRBV6-4 and TRBJ2-2, with 8 positions matching TRBD2. Looked up from germline, CDR1 is MRHNA and CDR2 is SNTAGT. J lost 0 bases, V lost 4 bases, and 4 bases had no gene match. The CDR3 length is 16 residues. The CDR3 nucleotides read TGTGCCAGCAGTGGCAGCGGGGGACCGAACACCGGGGAGCTGTTTTTT. Translation gives CASSGSGGPNTGELFF.

This clone is a singleton in its sample. V and J are TRBV5-4 and TRBJ2-5; D perhaps matches TRBD1 (6 bases). CDR3 length: 14 residues. Per germline, CDR1 SGHNT and CDR2 YYREEE (reference sequence). Trimming pared 4 bases from V and 4 bases from J, leaving 14 bases between. Here the CDR3 DNA reads TGTGCCAGCAGCAAACAGGGCCCTCTAGAGACCCAGTACTTC. As protein: CASSKQGPLETQYF.

The J gene is TRBJ2-6, the V gene TRBV29-1; tentative D call: TRBD2 (6 bases). Trimming removed 0 bases from V and 0 bases from J, with 15 bases in between. Germline V gene data show CDR1 as SQVTM and CDR2 as ANQGSEA. The CDR3 totals 18 residues. This CDR3 is CSVEERGRESSGANVLTF. The CDR3 region has the DNA TGCAGCGTTGAAGAGCGGGGCAGGGAGAGCTCTGGGGCCAACGTCCTGACTTTC.

The genes are TRBV2 and TRBJ2-5; maybe TRBD2 (5 bases). V was clipped by 7 bases and J by 2 bases, with 11 bases between them. Germline V CDR1 and CDR2: SNHLY, FYNNEI. The CDR3 contains 13 residues. CDR3 sequence (DNA): TGTGCCAGCACCTCTAGCTGGCAAGAGACCCAGTACTTC. Translation: CASTSSWQETQYF.

This sequence joins TRBV12-5 and TRBJ2-1, with 9 positions matching TRBD1. Unmatched junction bases numbered 5, after V lost 0 bases and J lost 8 bases. CDR1 LGHNT and CDR2 FRNRAP come from the germline V gene. The CDR3 loop spans 15 amino acids. CDR3 region: CASGLVTGGDDEQFF. CDR3 nucleotides: TGTGCTAGTGGTTTGGTCACAGGGGGCGACGATGAGCAGTTCTTC.

The chain has TRBV9 and TRBJ1-2; maybe TRBD1 (6 bases). The CDR3 has 15 residues. V was cut by 3 bases and J by 6 bases, with 18 bases left in between. CDR1 and CDR2 (germline): SGDLS, YYNGEE. This CDR3 reads CASSGEGGQLDGYTF. CDR3 coding DNA: TGTGCCAGCAGCGGAGAAGGTGGACAGCTAGATGGCTACACCTTC.

This clone was seen a few times. The genes are TRBV21-1 and TRBJ1-4; TRBD1 is the table's D call and was not checked against the DNA. TRBV21-1 is a listed pseudogene. This CDR3 is built from 15 residues. The CDR3 DNA is TGTGCCAGCAGCAAAGGAGGCAGGGGAGCTGAAAAACTGTTTTTT. Translation gives CASSKGGRGAEKLFF.

The sample holds a few counts of this clone. The rearrangement joins TRBV6-5 to TRBJ1-4; D is ambiguous. The germline CDR1 and CDR2 sequences are MNHEY and SVGAGI. The CDR3 length is 15 residues. With 0 bases removed from V and 6 bases from J, the gap between germline ends came to 11 bases. The CDR3 loop reads CASSYSGLRDEKLFF. CDR3 bases: TGTGCCAGCAGTTACTCTGGACTAAGGGATGAAAAACTGTTTTTT.